This TCR beta chain is from a study of blood T cells in healthy people across ages. On this clonotype itself: Its antigen is as yet unknown.

Healthy Russian Caucasian donors spanned ages about 6 to 90 years. Study outcomes and limitations: The donors' CMV status was not determined, possibly confounding changes in expanded clonotypes. Long-lived donors carried more naive CD4+ cells and greater diversity than aged donors.

Next came a second PCR, run for about 7 to 11 cycles, which used a sample-barcoded 5' primer along with a J-beta primer mix. TCRdb re-derived calls from the 5' RACE reads in MiXCR, one entry per CDR3 protein. The repertoire holds over a million distinct CDR3 sequences, with around 40% as singletons. V lost 1 base, J lost 3 bases, and 10 bases lay in between. This CDR3 spans 14 amino acids. Germline values: CDR1 SGHRS, CDR2 YFSETQ. The origin of this receptor is a woman aged 18-30 years in good health. Sequencing was done on a sample of blood. This sequence joins TRBV5-1 and TRBJ1-1; D ambiguous. The CDR3, as DNA: TGCGCCAGCAGCTTGCAGACCACAGACACTGAAGCTTTCTTT. Translation: CASSLQTTDTEAFF. Full variable domain (remainder filled in from reference TRBV5-1 and TRBJ1-1): KAGVTQTPRYLIKTRGQQVTLSCSPISGHRSVSWYQQTPGQGLQFLFEYFSETQRNKGNFPGRFSGRQFSNSRSEMNVSTLELGDSALYLCASSLQTTDTEAFFGQGTRLTVV.